This T cell receptor (beta chain) was sequenced for a study of siplizumab effects on memory and regulatory T cells. TCRdb's table, derived via immunoSEQ multiplex PCR, lists solely in-frame clones and lacks some. The profile shows 70,000 to 90,000 clones, more than 80% of them singletons. V lost 2 bases to trimming and J lost 5 bases, with 16 bases between them. Germline CDR1 is MNHEY and CDR2 is SVGAGI. The CDR3 has 15 residues. General study results and limits: There appeared to be greater diversity in naive T cells than in memory cells, and naive T cells seemed major contributors to the alloresponse. Unstimulated subsets were the mapping target of only a minor fraction of alloreactive clones.

As for this clone: Antigen unknown.

The sequence was obtained from a human donor in good health. V is TRBV6-5 and J is TRBJ2-7; maybe TRBD1 (7 bases). The specimen was CD4+ T cells sorted from blood. The CDR3 reads CASSYRGTVRDEQYF. The CDR3 nucleotides are TGTGCCAGCAGTTACCGGGGGACAGTTCGCGACGAGCAGTACTTC.